The clone carrying this T cell receptor (beta chain) turned up a few times. Its specificity is not known. This entry is derived from a study of early T cells in non-severe SARS-CoV-2 infection. Study-level information: From unsorted whole blood, bulk RNA was sequenced, and the chains remained unpaired.

Researchers tagged individual cDNA molecules with unique molecular identifiers. MiXCR, run by TCRdb on the 5' RACE reads, gives a single entry per CDR3 protein. The table has approximately 88,000 distinct CDR3 sequences, roughly an eighth seen once. General study points: Private and CD4 specificities were missed by VDJdb matching, which favored anti-spike CD8 responses.

CDR1 and CDR2 (germline): PRHDT, FYEKMQ (reference sequence). The CDR3 runs 21 residues. J gave up 4 bases and V 4 bases, and 26 bases lay outside the gene matches. The rearrangement uses TRBV13 and TRBJ2-7, with TRBD2 matching 9 bases. The clonotype comes from an adult who was a healthcare worker with PCR-confirmed SARS-CoV-2 infection or an uninfected control (not recorded which). The source material was whole blood. The CDR3 sequence: CASSYKTVAGDVRPRVYEQYF. The DNA of the CDR3 is TGTGCCAGCAGCTACAAGACAGTAGCGGGGGATGTCCGGCCCCGGGTTTACGAGCAGTACTTC.